Included here is one T cell receptor (beta chain) sequence, with context. Its antigen is as yet unknown. Trimming pared 1 base from V and 4 bases from J, leaving 13 bases between. The CDR3 length is 15 residues. Germline V gene sequence: CDR1 MGHRA, CDR2 YSYEKL. These data are taken from a study of T cell repertoires in cytomegalovirus infection. In TCRdb, the reads were re-called with MiXCR into one record per CDR3 protein. The table includes approximately 910,000 distinct CDR3 sequences, more than 25% detected once. This receptor was obtained from a human donor in good health (CMV status not recorded). Some clones in this sample may be carry-over from other donors' samples. The sequencing here drew on cultured CD8+ T cells from PBMCs, taken from culture after CMV antigen stimulation. This chain joins TRBV4-1 and TRBJ2-5, with a possible D match to TRBD1 (5 bases). Here the CDR3 DNA reads TGCGCCAGCAGCCAAGTAGCCCAGGGCTTAGAGACCCAGTACTTC. This sequence encodes CASSQVAQGLETQYF.